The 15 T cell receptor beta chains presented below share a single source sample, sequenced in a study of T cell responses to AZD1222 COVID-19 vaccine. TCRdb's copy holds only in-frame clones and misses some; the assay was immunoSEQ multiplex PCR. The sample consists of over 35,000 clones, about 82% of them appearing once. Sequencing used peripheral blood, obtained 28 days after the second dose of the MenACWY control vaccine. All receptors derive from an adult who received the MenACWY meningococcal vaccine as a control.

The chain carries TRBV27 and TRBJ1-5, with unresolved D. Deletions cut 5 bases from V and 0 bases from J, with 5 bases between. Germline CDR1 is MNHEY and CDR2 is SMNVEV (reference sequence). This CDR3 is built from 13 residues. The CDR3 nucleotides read TGTGCCAGCAGTAGATATAGCAATCAGCCCCAGCATTTT. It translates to CASSRYSNQPQHF.

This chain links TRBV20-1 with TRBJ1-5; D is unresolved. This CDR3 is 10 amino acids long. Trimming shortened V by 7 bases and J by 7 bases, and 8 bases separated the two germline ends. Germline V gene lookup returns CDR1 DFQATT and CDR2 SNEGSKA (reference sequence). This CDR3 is CSGFRQPQHF. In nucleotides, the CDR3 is TGCAGTGGATTTCGACAGCCCCAGCATTTT.

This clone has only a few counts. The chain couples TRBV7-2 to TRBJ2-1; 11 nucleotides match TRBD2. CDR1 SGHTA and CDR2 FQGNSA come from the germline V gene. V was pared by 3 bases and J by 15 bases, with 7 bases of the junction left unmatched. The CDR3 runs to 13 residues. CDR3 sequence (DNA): TGTGCCAGCAGCTTGACCCCCGGGACTAGCGGGTTCTTC. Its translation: CASSLTPGTSGFF. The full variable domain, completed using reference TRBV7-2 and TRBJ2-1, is GAGVSQSPSNKVTEKGKDVELRCDPISGHTALYWYRQSLGQGLEFLIYFQGNSAPDKSGLPSDRFSAERTGGSVSTLTIQRTQQEDSAVYLCASSLTPGTSGFFGPGTRLTVL.

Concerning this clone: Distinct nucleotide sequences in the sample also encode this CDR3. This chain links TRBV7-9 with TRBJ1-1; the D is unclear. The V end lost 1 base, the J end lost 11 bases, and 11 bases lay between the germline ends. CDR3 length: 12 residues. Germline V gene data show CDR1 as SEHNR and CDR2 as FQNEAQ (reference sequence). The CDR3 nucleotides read TGTGCCAGCAGCTTAGGTGGGGTGGGCGCTTTCTTT. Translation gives CASSLGGVGAFF. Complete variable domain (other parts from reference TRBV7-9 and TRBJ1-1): DTGVSQNPRHKITKRGQNVTFRCDPISEHNRLYWYRQTLGQGPEFLTYFQNEAQLEKSRLLSDRFSAERPKGSFSTLEIQRTEQGDSAMYLCASSLGGVGAFFGQGTRLTVV.

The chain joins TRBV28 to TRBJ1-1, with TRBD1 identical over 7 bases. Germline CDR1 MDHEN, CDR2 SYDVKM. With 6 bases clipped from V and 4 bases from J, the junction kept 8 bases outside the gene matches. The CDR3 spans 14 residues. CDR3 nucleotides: TGTGCCAGCAGCCCGACAGGGTTGGGCACTGAAGCTTTCTTT. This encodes CASSPTGLGTEAFF.

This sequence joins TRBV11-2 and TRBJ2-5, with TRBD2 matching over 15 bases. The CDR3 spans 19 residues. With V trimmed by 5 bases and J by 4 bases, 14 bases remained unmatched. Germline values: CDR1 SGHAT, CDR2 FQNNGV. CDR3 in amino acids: CASSLHPGLAGGVRETQYF. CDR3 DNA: TGTGCCAGCAGCCTCCACCCCGGACTAGCGGGAGGGGTGAGAGAGACCCAGTACTTC.

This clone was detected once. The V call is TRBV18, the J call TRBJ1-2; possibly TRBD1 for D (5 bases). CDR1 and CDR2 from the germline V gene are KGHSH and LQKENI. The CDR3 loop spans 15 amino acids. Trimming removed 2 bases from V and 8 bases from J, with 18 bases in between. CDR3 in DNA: TGTGCCAGCTCACCAACGAGTGGGACGGGCGGCGGCTACACCTTC. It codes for CASSPTSGTGGGYTF.

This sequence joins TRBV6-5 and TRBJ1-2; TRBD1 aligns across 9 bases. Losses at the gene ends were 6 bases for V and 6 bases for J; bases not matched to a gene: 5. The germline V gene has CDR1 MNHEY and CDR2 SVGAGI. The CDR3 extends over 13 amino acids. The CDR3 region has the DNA TGTGCCAGCAGACTCACAGGGGGCCATGGCTACACCTTC. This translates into CASRLTGGHGYTF.

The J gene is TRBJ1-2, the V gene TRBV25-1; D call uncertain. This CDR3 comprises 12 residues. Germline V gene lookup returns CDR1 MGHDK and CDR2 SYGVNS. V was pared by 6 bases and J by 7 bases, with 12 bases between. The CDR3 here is CASSAPVGGYTF. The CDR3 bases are TGTGCCAGCAGCGCCCCGGTCGGTGGCTACACCTTC.

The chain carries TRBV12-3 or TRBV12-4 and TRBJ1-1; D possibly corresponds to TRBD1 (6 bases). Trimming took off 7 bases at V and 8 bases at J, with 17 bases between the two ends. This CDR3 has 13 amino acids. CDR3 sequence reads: CASKKTGLSEAFF. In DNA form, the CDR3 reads TGTGCCAGCAAAAAGACAGGTCTCTCGGAAGCTTTCTTT.

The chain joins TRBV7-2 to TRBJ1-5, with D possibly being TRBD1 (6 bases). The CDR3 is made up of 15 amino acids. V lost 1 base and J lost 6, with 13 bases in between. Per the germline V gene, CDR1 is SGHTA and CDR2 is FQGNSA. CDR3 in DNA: TGTGCCAGCAGCTTAGGGGCAGGGGCACGTCAGCCCCAGCATTTT. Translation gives CASSLGAGARQPQHF.

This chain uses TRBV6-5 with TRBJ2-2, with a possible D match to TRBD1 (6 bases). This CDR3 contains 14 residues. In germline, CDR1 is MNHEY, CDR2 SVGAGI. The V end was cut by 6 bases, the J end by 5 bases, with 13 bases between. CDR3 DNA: TGTGCCAGCAGAGACAGGTCGTGGACCGGGGAGCTGTTTTTT. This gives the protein CASRDRSWTGELFF.

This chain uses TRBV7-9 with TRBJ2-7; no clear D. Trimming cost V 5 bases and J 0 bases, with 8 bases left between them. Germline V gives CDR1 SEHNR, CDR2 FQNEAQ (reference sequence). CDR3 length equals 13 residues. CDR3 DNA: TGTGCCAGCAGCGGGAAGGCCTCCTACGAGCAGTACTTC. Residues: CASSGKASYEQYF.

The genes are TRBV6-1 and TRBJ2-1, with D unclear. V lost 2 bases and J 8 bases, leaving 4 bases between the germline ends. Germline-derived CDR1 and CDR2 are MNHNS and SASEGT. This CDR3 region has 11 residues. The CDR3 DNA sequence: TGTGCCAGCAGTGAAATATATGAGCAGTTCTTC. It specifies CASSEIYEQFF.

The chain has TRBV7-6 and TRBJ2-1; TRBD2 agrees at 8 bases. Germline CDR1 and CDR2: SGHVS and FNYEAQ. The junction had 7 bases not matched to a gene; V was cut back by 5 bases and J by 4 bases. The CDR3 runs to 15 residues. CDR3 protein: CASSSVAGGYNEQFF. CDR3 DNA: TGTGCCAGCAGCAGCGTGGCGGGGGGATACAATGAGCAGTTCTTC.